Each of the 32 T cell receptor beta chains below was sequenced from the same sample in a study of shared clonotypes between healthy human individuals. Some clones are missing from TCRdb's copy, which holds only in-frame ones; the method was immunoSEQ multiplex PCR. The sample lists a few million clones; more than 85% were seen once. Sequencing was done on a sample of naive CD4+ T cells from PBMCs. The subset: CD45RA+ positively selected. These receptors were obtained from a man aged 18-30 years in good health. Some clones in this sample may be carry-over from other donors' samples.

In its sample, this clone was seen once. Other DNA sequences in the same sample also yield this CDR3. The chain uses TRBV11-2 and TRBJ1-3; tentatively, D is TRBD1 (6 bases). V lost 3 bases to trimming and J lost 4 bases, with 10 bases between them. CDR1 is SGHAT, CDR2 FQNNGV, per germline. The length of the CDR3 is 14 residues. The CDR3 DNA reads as TGTGCCAGCAGCTTGGACAGAGTAGGAAACACCATATATTTT. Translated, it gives CASSLDRVGNTIYF.

The chain's CDR3 is CASRGQEHQYEQYF. For the CDR3, the DNA is TGTGCCAGCAGAGGACAGGAGCACCAATACGAGCAGTACTTC. The rearrangement uses TRBV28 and TRBJ2-7; 7 positions agree with TRBD1. This CDR3 is 14 amino acids long. CDR1 is MDHEN, CDR2 SYDVKM, per germline. Trimming at V came to 6 bases and at J to 4 bases, leaving 9 bases not matched to a gene. Variable domain in full (rest from reference TRBV28 and TRBJ2-7): DVKVTQSSRYLVKRTGEKVFLECVQDMDHENMFWYRQDPGLGLRLIYFSYDVKMKEKGDIPEGYSVSREKKERFSLILESASTNQTSMYLCASRGQEHQYEQYFGPGTRLTVT.

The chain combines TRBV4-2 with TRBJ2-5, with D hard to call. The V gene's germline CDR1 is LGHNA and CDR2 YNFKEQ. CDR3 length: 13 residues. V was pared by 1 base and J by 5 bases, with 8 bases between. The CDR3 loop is CASSQGGTETQYF. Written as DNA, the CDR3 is TGTGCCAGCAGCCAAGGGGGTACGGAGACCCAGTACTTC.

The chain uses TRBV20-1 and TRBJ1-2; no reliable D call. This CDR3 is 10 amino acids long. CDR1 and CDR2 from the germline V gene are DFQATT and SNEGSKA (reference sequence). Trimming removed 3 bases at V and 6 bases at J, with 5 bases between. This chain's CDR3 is CSASPHGYTF. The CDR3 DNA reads TGCAGTGCTAGCCCCCATGGCTACACCTTC.

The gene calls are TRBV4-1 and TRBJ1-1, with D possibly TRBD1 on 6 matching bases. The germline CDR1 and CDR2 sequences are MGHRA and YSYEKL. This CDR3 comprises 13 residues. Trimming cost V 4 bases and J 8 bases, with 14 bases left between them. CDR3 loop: CASSLQGSQEAFF. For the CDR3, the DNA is TGCGCCAGCAGCCTACAGGGCAGTCAAGAAGCTTTCTTT.

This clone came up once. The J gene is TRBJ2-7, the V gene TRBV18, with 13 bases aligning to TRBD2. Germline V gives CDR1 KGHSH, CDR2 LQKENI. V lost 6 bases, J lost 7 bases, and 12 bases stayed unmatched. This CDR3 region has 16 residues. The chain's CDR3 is CASSLPGLAGLREQYF. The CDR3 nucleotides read TGTGCCAGCTCCCTTCCGGGACTAGCGGGATTGAGGGAGCAGTACTTC.

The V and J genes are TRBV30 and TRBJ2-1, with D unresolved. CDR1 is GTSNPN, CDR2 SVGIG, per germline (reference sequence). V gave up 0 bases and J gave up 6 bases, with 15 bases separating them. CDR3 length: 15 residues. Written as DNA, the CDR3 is TGTGCCTGGAGTGTCAGGTCGGTCCGTCCCAATGAGCAGTTCTTC. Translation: CAWSVRSVRPNEQFF.

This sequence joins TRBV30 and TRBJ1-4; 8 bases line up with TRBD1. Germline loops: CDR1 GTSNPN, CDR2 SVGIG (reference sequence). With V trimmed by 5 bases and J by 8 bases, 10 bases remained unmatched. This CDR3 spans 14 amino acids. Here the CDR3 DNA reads TGTGCCTGGGGGACTGGACAGGGAGGCGAAAAACTGTTTTTT. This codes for CAWGTGQGGEKLFF.

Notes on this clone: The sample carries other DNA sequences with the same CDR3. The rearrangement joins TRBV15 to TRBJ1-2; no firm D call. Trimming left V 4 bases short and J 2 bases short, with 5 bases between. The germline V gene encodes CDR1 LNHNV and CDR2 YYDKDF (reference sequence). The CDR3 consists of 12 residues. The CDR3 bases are TGTGCCACCAGCACCGACAACTATGGCTACACCTTC. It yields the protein CATSTDNYGYTF. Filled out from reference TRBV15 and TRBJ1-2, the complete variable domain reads DAMVIQNPRYQVTQFGKPVTLSCSQTLNHNVMYWYQQKSSQAPKLLFHYYDKDFNNEADTPDNFQSRRPNTSFCFLDIRSPGLGDTAMYLCATSTDNYGYTFGSGTRLTVV.

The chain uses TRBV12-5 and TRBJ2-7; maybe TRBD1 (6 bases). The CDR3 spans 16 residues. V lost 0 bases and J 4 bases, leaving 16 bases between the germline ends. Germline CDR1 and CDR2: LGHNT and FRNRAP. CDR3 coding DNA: TGTGCTAGTGGTTTGGTAATCGACAGGCCGACATACGAGCAGTACTTC. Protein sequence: CASGLVIDRPTYEQYF.

The CDR3 protein is CASSSSRDTHLKATNEKLFF. The CDR3 DNA sequence: TGTGCCAGCAGCTCGAGCCGGGACACCCACCTAAAGGCAACTAATGAAAAACTGTTTTTT. The chain recombines TRBV5-4 with TRBJ1-4, with D possibly being TRBD1 (6 bases). Germline V gives CDR1 SGHNT, CDR2 YYREEE (reference sequence). The CDR3 is made up of 20 amino acids. The V end lost 3 bases, the J end lost 0 bases, and 24 bases lay between the germline ends.

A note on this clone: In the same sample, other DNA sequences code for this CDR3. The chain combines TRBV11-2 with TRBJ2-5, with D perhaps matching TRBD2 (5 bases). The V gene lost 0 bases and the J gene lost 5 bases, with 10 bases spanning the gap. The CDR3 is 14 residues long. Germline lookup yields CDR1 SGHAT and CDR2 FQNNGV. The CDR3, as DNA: TGTGCCAGCAGCTTAGAGGGAGCCGGTGAGACCCAGTACTTC. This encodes CASSLEGAGETQYF.

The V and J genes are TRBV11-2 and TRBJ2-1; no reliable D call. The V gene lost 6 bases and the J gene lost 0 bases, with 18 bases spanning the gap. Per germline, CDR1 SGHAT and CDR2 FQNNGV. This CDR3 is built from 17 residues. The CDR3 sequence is CASSPAVALDSYNEQFF. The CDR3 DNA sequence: TGTGCCAGCAGTCCCGCTGTGGCGTTAGACTCCTACAATGAGCAGTTCTTC.

The CDR3 nucleotides are TGTGCCAGCAGTCGCGCCGGGGAGCTGTTTTTT. It is translated as CASSRAGELFF. The V call is TRBV6-5, the J call TRBJ2-2; no firm D call. The V and J ends lost 5 bases and 6 bases respectively, with 4 bases between them. Germline loops: CDR1 MNHEY, CDR2 SVGAGI. CDR3 length: 11 amino acids.

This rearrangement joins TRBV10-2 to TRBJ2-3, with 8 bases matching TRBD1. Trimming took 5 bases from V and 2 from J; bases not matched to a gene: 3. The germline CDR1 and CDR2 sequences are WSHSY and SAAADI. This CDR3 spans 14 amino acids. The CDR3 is CASSRDRNTDTQYF. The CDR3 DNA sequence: TGCGCCAGCAGTCGGGACAGGAACACAGATACGCAGTATTTT.

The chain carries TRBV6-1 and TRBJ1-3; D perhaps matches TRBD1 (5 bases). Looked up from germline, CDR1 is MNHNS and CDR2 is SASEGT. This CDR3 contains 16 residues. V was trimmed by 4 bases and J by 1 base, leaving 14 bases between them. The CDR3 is CASSAPREGSGNTIYF. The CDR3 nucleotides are TGTGCCAGCAGTGCCCCCAGGGAAGGGTCTGGAAACACCATATATTTT.

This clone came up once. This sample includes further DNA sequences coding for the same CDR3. CDR3 in DNA: TGTGCCAGCAGCCCGCGGACAGGTGCAGAGACCCAGTACTTC. As protein: CASSPRTGAETQYF. The J gene is TRBJ2-5, the V gene TRBV9, with 7 positions matching TRBD1. Trimming cost V 4 bases and J 4 bases; bases outside gene matches: 7. The germline V gene has CDR1 SGDLS and CDR2 YYNGEE. This CDR3 is built from 14 residues.

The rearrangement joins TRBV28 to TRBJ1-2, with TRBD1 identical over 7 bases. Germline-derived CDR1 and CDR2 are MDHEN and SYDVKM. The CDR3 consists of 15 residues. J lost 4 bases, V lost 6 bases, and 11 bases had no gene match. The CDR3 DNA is TGTGCCAGCAGATCAATTGACAGGGTCGGCTATGGCTACACCTTC. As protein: CASRSIDRVGYGYTF.

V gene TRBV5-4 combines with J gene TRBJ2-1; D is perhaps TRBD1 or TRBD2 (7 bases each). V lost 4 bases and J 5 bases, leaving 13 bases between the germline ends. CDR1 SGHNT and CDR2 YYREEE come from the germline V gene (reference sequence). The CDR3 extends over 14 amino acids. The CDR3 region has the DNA TGTGCCAGCAGCCCCAGGGGGGGGGACAATGAGCAGTTCTTC. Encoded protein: CASSPRGGDNEQFF. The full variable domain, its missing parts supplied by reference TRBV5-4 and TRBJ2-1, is ETGVTQSPTHLIKTRGQQVTLRCSSQSGHNTVSWYQQALGQGPQFIFQYYREEENGRGNFPPRFSGLQFPNYSSELNVNALELDDSALYLCASSPRGGDNEQFFGPGTRLTVL.

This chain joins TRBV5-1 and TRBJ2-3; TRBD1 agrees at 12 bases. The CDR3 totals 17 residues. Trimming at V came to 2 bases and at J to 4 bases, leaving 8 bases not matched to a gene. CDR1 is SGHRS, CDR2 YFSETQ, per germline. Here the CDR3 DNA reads TGCGCCAGCAGCTTTAATACGGGACAGGGGGCTTCAGATACGCAGTATTTT. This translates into CASSFNTGQGASDTQYF. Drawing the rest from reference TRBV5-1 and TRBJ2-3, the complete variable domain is KAGVTQTPRYLIKTRGQQVTLSCSPISGHRSVSWYQQTPGQGLQFLFEYFSETQRNKGNFPGRFSGRQFSNSRSEMNVSTLELGDSALYLCASSFNTGQGASDTQYFGPGTRLTVL.

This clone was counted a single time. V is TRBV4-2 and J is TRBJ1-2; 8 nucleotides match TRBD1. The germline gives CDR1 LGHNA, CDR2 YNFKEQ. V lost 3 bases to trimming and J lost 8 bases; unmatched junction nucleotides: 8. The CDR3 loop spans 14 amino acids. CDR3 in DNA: TGTGCCAGCAGCCAGGAGGACAGGGCATCCGGCTACACCTTC. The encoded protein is CASSQEDRASGYTF.

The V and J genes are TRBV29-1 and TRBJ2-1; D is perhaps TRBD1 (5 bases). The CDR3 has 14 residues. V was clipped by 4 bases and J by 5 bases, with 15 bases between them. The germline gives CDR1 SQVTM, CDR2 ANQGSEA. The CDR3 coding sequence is TGCAGCGTTGTCAGGGTCCAGGGAAACAATGAGCAGTTCTTC. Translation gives CSVVRVQGNNEQFF.

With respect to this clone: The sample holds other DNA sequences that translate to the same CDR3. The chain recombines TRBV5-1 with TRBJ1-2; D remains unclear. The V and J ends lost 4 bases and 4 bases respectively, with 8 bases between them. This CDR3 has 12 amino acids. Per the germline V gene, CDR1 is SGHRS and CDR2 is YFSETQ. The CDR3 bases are TGCGCCAGCAGCCCGGAGGGCTATGGCTACACCTTC. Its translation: CASSPEGYGYTF.

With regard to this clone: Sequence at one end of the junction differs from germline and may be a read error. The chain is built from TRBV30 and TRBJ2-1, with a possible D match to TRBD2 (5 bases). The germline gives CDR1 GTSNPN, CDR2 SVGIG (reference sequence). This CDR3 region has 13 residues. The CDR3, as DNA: TGTGCCTGGAGGAATCTTTCCCCGGACTCGCCCATCTTC. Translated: CAWRNLSPDSPIF.

CDR3 nucleotide sequence: TGTGCCAGCAGCTTAGGGCCCCCCGGGGGCGGCTACGAGCAGTACTTC. Translating it yields CASSLGPPGGGYEQYF. The chain couples TRBV7-7 to TRBJ2-7; the D call may be TRBD1 or TRBD2 (6 bases each). The V gene's germline CDR1 is SSHAT and CDR2 FNYEAQ (reference sequence). With 1 base removed from V and 3 bases from J, the gap between germline ends came to 16 bases. This CDR3 is 16 amino acids long.

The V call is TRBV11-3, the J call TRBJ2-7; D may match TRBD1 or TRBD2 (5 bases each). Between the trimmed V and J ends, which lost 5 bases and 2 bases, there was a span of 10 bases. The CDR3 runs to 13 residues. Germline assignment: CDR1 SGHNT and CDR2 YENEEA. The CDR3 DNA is TGTGCCAGCAGCCCCGGGGCCCCCTACGAGCAGTACTTC. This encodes CASSPGAPYEQYF.

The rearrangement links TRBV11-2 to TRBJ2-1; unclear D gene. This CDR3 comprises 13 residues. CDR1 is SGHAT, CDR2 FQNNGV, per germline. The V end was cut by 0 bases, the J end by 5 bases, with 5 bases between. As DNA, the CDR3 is TGTGCCAGCAGCTTAGATTTGGACAATGAGCAGTTCTTC. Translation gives CASSLDLDNEQFF. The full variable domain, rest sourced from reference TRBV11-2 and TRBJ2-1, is EAGVAQSPRYKIIEKRQSVAFWCNPISGHATLYWYQQILGQGPKLLIQFQNNGVVDDSQLPKDRFSAERLKGVDSTLKIQPAKLEDSAVYLCASSLDLDNEQFFGPGTRLTVL.

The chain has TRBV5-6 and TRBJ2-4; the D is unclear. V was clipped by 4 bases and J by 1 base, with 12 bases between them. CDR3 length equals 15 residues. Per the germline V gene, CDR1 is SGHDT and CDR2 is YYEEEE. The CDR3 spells CASSHAGVAKNIQYF. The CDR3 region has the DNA TGTGCCAGCAGCCATGCTGGGGTGGCCAAAAACATTCAGTACTTC.

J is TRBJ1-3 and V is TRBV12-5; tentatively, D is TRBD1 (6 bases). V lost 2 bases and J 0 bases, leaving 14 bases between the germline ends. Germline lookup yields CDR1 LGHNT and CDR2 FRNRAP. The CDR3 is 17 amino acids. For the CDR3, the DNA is TGTGCTAGTGGTTTGTTCACCGGGGGGCACTCTGGAAACACCATATATTTT. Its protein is CASGLFTGGHSGNTIYF.

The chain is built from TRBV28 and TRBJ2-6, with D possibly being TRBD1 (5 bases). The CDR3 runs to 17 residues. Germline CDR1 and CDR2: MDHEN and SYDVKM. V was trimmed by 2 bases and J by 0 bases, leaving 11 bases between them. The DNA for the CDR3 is TGTGCCAGCAGTTTAAGTCGCAGGGTCTCTGGGGCCAACGTCCTGACTTTC. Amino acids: CASSLSRRVSGANVLTF.

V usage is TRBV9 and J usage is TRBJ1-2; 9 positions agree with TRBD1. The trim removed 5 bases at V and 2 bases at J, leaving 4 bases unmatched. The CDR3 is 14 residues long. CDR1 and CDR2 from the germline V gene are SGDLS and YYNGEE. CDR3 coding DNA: TGTGCCAGCAGTTCCGGGACAGGGAACTATGGCTACACCTTC. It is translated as CASSSGTGNYGYTF. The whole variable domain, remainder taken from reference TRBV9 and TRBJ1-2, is DSGVTQTPKHLITATGQRVTLRCSPRSGDLSVYWYQQSLDQGLQFLIQYYNGEERAKGNILERFSAQQFPDLHSELNLSSLELGDSALYFCASSSGTGNYGYTFGSGTRLTVV.

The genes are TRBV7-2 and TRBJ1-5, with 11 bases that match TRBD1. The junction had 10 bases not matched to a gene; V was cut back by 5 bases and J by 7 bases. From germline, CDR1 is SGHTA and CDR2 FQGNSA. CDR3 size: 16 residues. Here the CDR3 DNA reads TGTGCCAGCAGCGATCGGACAGGGGGCTCAGAACAGCCCCAGCATTTT. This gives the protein CASSDRTGGSEQPQHF.